The 2 T cell receptor beta chains listed next were all sequenced from one sample in a study of identical twins. A single record per CDR3 protein comes from TCRdb applying MiXCR to the 5' RACE reads. The sample includes 300,000 to 400,000 distinct CDR3 sequences, around 12% seen only once; the top ten take approximately 7.5%. These same data were also listed under a study on yellow fever vaccine responses in identical twins.

Sequencing input: CD8+ T cells sorted from blood. The receptors shown here come from a woman between 18 and 29 years old in good health.

This clonotype was seen more than once but under ten times. This rearrangement joins TRBV7-2 to TRBJ1-2; no reliable D call. The CDR3 is 12 residues long. V was pared by 2 bases and J by 6 bases, with 7 bases between. Germline CDR1 reads SGHTA; CDR2 reads FQGNSA. The CDR3 coding sequence is TGTGCCAGCAGCTTAAGAGGGAATGGCTACACCTTC. Protein: CASSLRGNGYTF.

This chain links TRBV6-2 or TRBV6-3 with TRBJ1-1; a possible D gene is TRBD1 (5 bases). Germline V gene lookup returns CDR1 MNHEY and CDR2 SVGEGT. The CDR3 sequence is 13 residues long. The V gene lost 2 bases and the J gene lost 6 bases, with 10 bases spanning the gap. CDR3 nucleotide sequence: TGTGCCAGCAGTTACATAGAACAGGCTGAAGCTTTCTTT. It translates to CASSYIEQAEAFF.